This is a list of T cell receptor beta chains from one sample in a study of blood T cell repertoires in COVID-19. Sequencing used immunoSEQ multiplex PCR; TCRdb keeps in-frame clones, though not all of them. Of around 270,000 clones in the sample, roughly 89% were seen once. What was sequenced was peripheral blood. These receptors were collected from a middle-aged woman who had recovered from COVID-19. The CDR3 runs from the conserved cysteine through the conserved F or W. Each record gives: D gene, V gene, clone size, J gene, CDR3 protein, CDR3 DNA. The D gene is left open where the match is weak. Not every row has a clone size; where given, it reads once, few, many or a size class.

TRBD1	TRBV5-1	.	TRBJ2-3	CASSPGQGGTDTQYF	TGCGCCAGCAGCCCAGGACAGGGCGGCACAGATACGCAGTATTTT
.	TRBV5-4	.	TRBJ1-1	CASSLGRRTANTEAFF	TGTGCCAGCAGCCTTGGCCGCCGGACAGCGAACACTGAAGCTTTCTTT
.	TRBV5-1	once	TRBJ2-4	CASSSFTRLENIQYF	TGCGCCAGCAGCTCATTTACCAGGTTGGAAAACATTCAGTACTTC
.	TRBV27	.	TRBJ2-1	CASSRTANNEQFF	TGTGCCAGCAGTCGGACAGCTAACAATGAGCAGTTCTTC
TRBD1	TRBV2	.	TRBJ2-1	CATRGTGGYNEQFF	TGTGCCACCAGGGGGACAGGGGGGTACAATGAGCAGTTCTTC
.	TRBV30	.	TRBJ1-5	CAWSYRLLGGQPQHF	TGTGCCTGGAGCTACAGGTTGTTGGGAGGACAGCCCCAGCATTTT
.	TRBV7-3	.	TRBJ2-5	CASNIYGSRPQETQYF	TGTGCCAGCAACATCTACGGCAGCAGGCCTCAAGAGACCCAGTACTTC
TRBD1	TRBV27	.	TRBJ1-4	CASSRNRGLNEKLFF	TGTGCCAGCAGTCGCAACAGGGGACTTAATGAAAAACTGTTTTTT
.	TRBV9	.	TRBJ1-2	CASSVGGRNGYTF	TGTGCCAGCAGCGTAGGGGGGCGGAATGGCTACACCTTC
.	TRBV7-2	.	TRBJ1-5	CASSLRAAGLNQPQHF	TGTGCCAGCAGCTTAAGAGCGGCAGGACTCAATCAGCCCCAGCATTTT
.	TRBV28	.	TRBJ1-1	CASSHPKITEAFF	TGTGCCAGCAGCCACCCTAAAATCACTGAAGCTTTCTTT
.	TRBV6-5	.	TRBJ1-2	CASSYSNVRVAGYTF	TGTGCCAGCAGTTACTCGAATGTACGGGTTGCTGGCTACACCTTC
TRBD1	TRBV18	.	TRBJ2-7	CASSPSGQGFTEQYF	TGTGCCAGCTCACCCTCGGGACAGGGATTCACCGAGCAGTACTTC
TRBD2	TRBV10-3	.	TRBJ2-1	CAISQLAGGENEQFF	TGTGCCATCAGCCAACTAGCGGGGGGCGAGAATGAGCAGTTCTTC
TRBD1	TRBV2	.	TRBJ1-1	CASNLAPGQGLNTEAFF	TGTGCCAGCAATTTAGCCCCGGGACAGGGACTGAACACTGAAGCTTTCTTT
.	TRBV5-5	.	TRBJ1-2	CASSVDRGGYTF	TGTGCCAGCAGCGTGGACCGGGGGGGCTACACCTTC
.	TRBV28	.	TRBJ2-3	CASLPLYGGAGTDTQYF	TGTGCCAGCCTCCCGCTATACGGAGGGGCCGGGACAGATACGCAGTATTTT
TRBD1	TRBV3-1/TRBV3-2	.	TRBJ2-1	CASSHGQVLSSYNEQFF	TGTGCCAGCAGTCACGGACAGGTACTAAGCTCCTACAATGAGCAGTTCTTC
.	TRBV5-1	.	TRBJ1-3	CASSLIGARGNTIYF	TGCGCCAGCAGCTTGATTGGGGCGCGAGGAAACACCATATATTTT
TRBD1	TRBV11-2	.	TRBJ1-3	CASSLGTGELGNTIYF	TGTGCCAGCAGCTTGGGGACAGGGGAGCTCGGAAACACCATATATTTT
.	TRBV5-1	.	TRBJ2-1	CASSAAKNRVLDEQFF	TGCGCCAGCAGCGCCGCTAAAAACAGGGTACTGGATGAGCAGTTCTTC
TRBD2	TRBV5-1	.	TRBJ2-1	CASSAAPAGGYNEQFF	TGCGCCAGCAGCGCCGCCCCAGCGGGGGGCTACAATGAGCAGTTCTTC
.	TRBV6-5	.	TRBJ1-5	CASRRGRDQPQHF	TGTGCCAGCAGGAGGGGGAGGGATCAGCCCCAGCATTTT
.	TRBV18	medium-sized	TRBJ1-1	CASSVGGNTEAFF	TGTGCCAGCTCAGTAGGGGGAAACACTGAAGCTTTCTTT
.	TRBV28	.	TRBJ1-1	CASSAVGRGNTEAFF	TGTGCCAGCAGCGCAGTAGGGCGGGGGAACACTGAAGCTTTCTTT
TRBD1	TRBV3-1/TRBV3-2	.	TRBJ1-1	CASSQVQGSAEAFF	TGTGCCAGCAGCCAAGTACAGGGGAGTGCTGAAGCTTTCTTT
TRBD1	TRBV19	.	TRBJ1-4	CASSPDRAGDEKLFF	TGTGCCAGTAGTCCGGACAGGGCGGGTGATGAAAAACTGTTTTTT
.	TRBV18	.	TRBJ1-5	CASSQGNQPQHF	TGTGCCAGCTCGCAGGGGAATCAGCCCCAGCATTTT
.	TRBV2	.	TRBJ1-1	CASGPLGGNTEAFF	TGTGCCAGCGGACCCTTGGGGGGGAACACTGAAGCTTTCTTT
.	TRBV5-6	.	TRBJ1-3	CASSFRQWSSGNTIYF	TGTGCCAGCAGCTTCCGACAGTGGAGCTCTGGAAACACCATATATTTT
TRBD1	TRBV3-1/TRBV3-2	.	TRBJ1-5	CASSQYTGGSNQPQHF	TGTGCCAGCAGCCAATACACAGGGGGCTCCAATCAGCCCCAGCATTTT
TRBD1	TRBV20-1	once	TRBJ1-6	CSASPAGQGGNSPLHF	TGCAGTGCTAGTCCGGCCGGACAGGGGGGAAATTCACCCCTCCACTTT
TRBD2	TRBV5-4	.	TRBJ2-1	CASSPGGQGEGNEQFF	TGTGCCAGCAGCCCGGGGGGGCAGGGTGAGGGCAATGAGCAGTTCTTC
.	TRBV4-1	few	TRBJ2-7	CASSQLAISSYEQYF	TGCGCCAGCAGCCAATTAGCTATTAGCTCCTACGAGCAGTACTTC
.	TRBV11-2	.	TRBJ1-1	CASGSRRMNTEAFF	TGTGCCAGTGGCAGTCGGCGGATGAACACTGAAGCTTTCTTT
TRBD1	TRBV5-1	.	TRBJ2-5	CASSSPLTGARETQYF	TGCGCCAGCAGCTCCCCCCTTACAGGGGCTCGAGAGACCCAGTACTTC
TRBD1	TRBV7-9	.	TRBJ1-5	CASSFGTGGQQPQHF	TGTGCCAGCAGCTTTGGGACAGGGGGCCAACAGCCCCAGCATTTT
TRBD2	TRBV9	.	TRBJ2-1	CASSVWRVPSGGDNEQFF	TGTGCCAGCAGCGTTTGGCGCGTCCCTAGCGGGGGGGACAATGAGCAGTTCTTC
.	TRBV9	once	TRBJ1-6	CASSETVSSYNSPLHF	TGTGCCAGCAGCGAGACAGTTAGCTCCTATAATTCACCCCTCCACTTT
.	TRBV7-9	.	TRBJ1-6	CASSLQVRGGAYNSPLHF	TGTGCCAGCAGCCTCCAAGTACGGGGAGGGGCTTATAATTCACCCCTCCACTTT
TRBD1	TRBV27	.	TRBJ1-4	CASSGGTAINEKLFF	TGTGCCAGCAGTGGGGGGACAGCCATTAATGAAAAACTGTTTTTT
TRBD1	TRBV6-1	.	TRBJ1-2	CASSDPGQGSGGYTF	TGTGCCAGCAGTGACCCGGGACAGGGGAGTGGTGGCTACACCTTC
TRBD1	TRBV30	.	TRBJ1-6	CAWSSTGQGDSPLHF	TGTGCCTGGAGTTCTACGGGACAGGGAGATTCACCCCTCCACTTT
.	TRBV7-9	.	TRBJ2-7	CAPGRDTTYEQYF	TGTGCCCCCGGTCGCGACACCACCTACGAGCAGTACTTC
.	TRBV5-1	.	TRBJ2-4	CASSLDPGAKNIQYF	TGCGCCAGCAGCTTGGATCCGGGGGCCAAAAACATTCAGTACTTC
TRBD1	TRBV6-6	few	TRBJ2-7	CASRAGTGGYNEQYF	TGTGCCAGCAGGGCCGGGACAGGGGGTTATAACGAGCAGTACTTC
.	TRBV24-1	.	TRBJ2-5	CATSDPGSRETQYF	TGTGCCACCAGTGACCCGGGATCACGGGAGACCCAGTACTTC
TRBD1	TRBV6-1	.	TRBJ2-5	CASSEPGQGAGETQYF	TGTGCCAGCAGTGAACCGGGACAGGGGGCTGGCGAGACCCAGTACTTC
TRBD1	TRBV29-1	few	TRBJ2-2	CSAPDRAGGELFF	TGCAGCGCCCCGGACAGGGCGGGCGGGGAGCTGTTTTTT
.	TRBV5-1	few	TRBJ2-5	CASSLYTPYQETQYF	TGCGCCAGCAGCTTATACACACCGTACCAAGAGACCCAGTACTTC
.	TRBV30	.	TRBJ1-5	CAWSQSGDQPQHF	TGTGCCTGGAGTCAGTCGGGAGATCAGCCCCAGCATTTT
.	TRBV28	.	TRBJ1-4	CASSQSGENNEKLFF	TGTGCCAGCAGTCAATCAGGGGAGAACAATGAAAAACTGTTTTTT
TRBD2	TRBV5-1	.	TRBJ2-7	CASSPLAGGSYEQYF	TGCGCCAGCAGCCCCCTAGCGGGGGGCTCCTACGAGCAGTACTTC
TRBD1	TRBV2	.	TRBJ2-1	CASGRQGVSYNEQFF	TGTGCCAGCGGGAGACAGGGGGTCTCCTACAATGAGCAGTTCTTC
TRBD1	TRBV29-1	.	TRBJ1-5	CSVSTGTGDQPQHF	TGCAGCGTCAGTACCGGGACAGGGGATCAGCCCCAGCATTTT
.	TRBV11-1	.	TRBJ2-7	CASSLGGYQAYEQYF	TGTGCCAGCAGCTTAGGAGGCTATCAAGCCTACGAGCAGTACTTC
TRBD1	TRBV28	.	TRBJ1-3	CASRDLFGQGGRSGNTIYF	TGTGCCAGCAGGGATTTATTCGGACAGGGTGGAAGATCTGGAAACACCATATATTTT
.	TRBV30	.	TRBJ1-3	CAWTSGGTNSGNTIYF	TGTGCCTGGACTAGCGGGGGGACAAACTCTGGAAACACCATATATTTT
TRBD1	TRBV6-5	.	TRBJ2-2	CASSYLQGANGELFF	TGTGCCAGCAGTTACTTACAGGGGGCTAACGGGGAGCTGTTTTTT